These 16 T cell receptor beta chains came from one sample sequenced in a study of shared clonotypes between healthy human individuals. Sequencing used immunoSEQ multiplex PCR; TCRdb keeps in-frame clones, though not all of them. This sample carries some 2 million clones, roughly 95% of them seen once, and the ten largest clones take approximately 0.13%. Input material: naive CD4+ T cells sorted from blood. Subset specified: CD45RA+ positively selected. These receptors originate from a man between 18 and 35 years old in good health.

CDR3 region: CASSLRQGPDEQYF. The CDR3 coding sequence is TGTGCCAGCAGCTTACGACAGGGGCCCGACGAGCAGTACTTC. The rearrangement links TRBV13 to TRBJ2-7, with 8 bases identical to TRBD1. CDR1 and CDR2 (germline): PRHDT, FYEKMQ (reference sequence). The CDR3 is 14 amino acids. J lost 5 bases, V lost 2 bases, and 5 bases had no gene match.

The chain has TRBV7-2 and TRBJ2-5; D is unresolved. The V end lost 2 bases, the J end lost 5 bases, and 9 bases lay between the germline ends. In germline, CDR1 is SGHTA, CDR2 FQGNSA. This CDR3 comprises 13 residues. CDR3 sequence reads: CASSLMGQETQYF. CDR3 bases: TGTGCCAGCAGCTTAATGGGTCAGGAGACCCAGTACTTC.

The V and J genes are TRBV7-9 and TRBJ2-7, with no clear D. Germline CDR1 is SEHNR and CDR2 is FQNEAQ (reference sequence). The germline V and J ends were trimmed by 5 bases and 7 bases, with 12 bases remaining between them. This CDR3 is built from 12 residues. The CDR3 spells CASSPEAREQYF. The CDR3 DNA reads as TGTGCCAGCAGCCCCGAGGCGAGAGAGCAGTACTTC.

V usage is TRBV9 and J usage is TRBJ2-5, with D perhaps TRBD1 (6 bases). Germline assignment: CDR1 SGDLS and CDR2 YYNGEE. The CDR3 spans 13 residues. V dropped 4 bases and J dropped 5 bases, with 12 bases sitting between them. The DNA for the CDR3 is TGTGCCAGCAGCTCCCAGGGGTTCGAGACCCAGTACTTC. This sequence encodes CASSSQGFETQYF.

V usage is TRBV28 and J usage is TRBJ2-2, with D possibly TRBD2 on 6 matching bases. The CDR3 totals 16 residues. The V end was cut by 2 bases, the J end by 4 bases, with 14 bases between. Germline CDR1 reads MDHEN; CDR2 reads SYDVKM. CDR3 amino acids: CASSLLEGLSTGELFF. DNA of the CDR3: TGTGCCAGCAGTTTACTGGAGGGCTTGAGCACCGGGGAGCTGTTTTTT.

The V call is TRBV11-2, the J call TRBJ2-7; 8 bases match TRBD1. J was trimmed by 0 bases and V by 1 base; bases with no gene match: 8. CDR3 length equals 17 residues. Germline V CDR1 and CDR2: SGHAT, FQNNGV. CDR3 nucleotide sequence: TGTGCCAGCAGCTTAGGTGGGACAGGTGGTTTCTCCTACGAGCAGTACTTC. Translation: CASSLGGTGGFSYEQYF. The whole variable domain, filled in from reference TRBV11-2 and TRBJ2-7, reads EAGVAQSPRYKIIEKRQSVAFWCNPISGHATLYWYQQILGQGPKLLIQFQNNGVVDDSQLPKDRFSAERLKGVDSTLKIQPAKLEDSAVYLCASSLGGTGGFSYEQYFGPGTRLTVT.

As DNA, the CDR3 is TGTGCCAGCAGCCCCGGGACATCCTACAATGAGCAGTTCTTC. Protein product: CASSPGTSYNEQFF. The chain combines TRBV7-9 with TRBJ2-1; TRBD1 is a possible D gene (6 bases). CDR3 size: 14 residues. CDR1 and CDR2 from the germline V gene are SEHNR and FQNEAQ (reference sequence). V was shortened by 5 bases and J by 1 base, with 9 bases between the two germline ends.

As regards this clone: An end of the junction differs from the germline gene, which may be a read error. V usage is TRBV14 and J usage is TRBJ2-7, with TRBD1 matching 9 bases. Germline lookup yields CDR1 SGHDN and CDR2 FVKESK. The CDR3 sequence is 12 residues long. The CDR3 coding sequence is TGTGCCAGCAGCCAAGGGGGACAGGGAGCGGACTTC. Protein: CASSQGGQGADF. Filled out from reference TRBV14 and TRBJ2-7, the complete variable domain reads EAGVTQFPSHSVIEKGQTVTLRCDPISGHDNLYWYRRVMGKEIKFLLHFVKESKQDESGMPNNRFLAERTGGTYSTLKVQPAELEDSGVYFCASSQGGQGADFGPGTRLTVT.

The chain carries TRBV15 and TRBJ1-3; D not certain. CDR3 length: 17 amino acids. The V gene lost 0 bases and the J gene lost 0 bases, with 12 bases spanning the gap. Germline V gene data show CDR1 as LNHNV and CDR2 as YYDKDF (reference sequence). DNA for the CDR3: TGTGCCACCAGCAGAGAGAGGGCGGGCGGCTCTGGAAACACCATATATTTT. Amino acids: CATSRERAGGSGNTIYF.

This sequence joins TRBV11-3 and TRBJ2-5, with TRBD1 matching over 11 bases. In germline, CDR1 is SGHNT, CDR2 YENEEA. The CDR3 covers 15 residues. Losses at the gene ends were 4 bases for V and 2 bases for J; bases not matched to a gene: 3. The CDR3 loop is CASSSGTGGQETQYF. The CDR3 DNA is TGTGCCAGCAGCTCCGGGACAGGGGGACAAGAGACCCAGTACTTC.

This chain links TRBV30 with TRBJ2-7; D may correspond to TRBD1 or TRBD2 (5 bases each). The CDR3 has 15 amino acids. V was cut by 2 bases and J by 5 bases, with 19 bases left in between. Germline lookup yields CDR1 GTSNPN and CDR2 SVGIG (reference sequence). CDR3 sequence reads: CAWSPPGLGTHEQYF. The CDR3, as DNA: TGTGCCTGGAGTCCCCCGGGGCTGGGTACTCACGAGCAGTACTTC.

V is TRBV7-3 and J is TRBJ2-7, with a weak D call TRBD2 (5 bases). Trimming took off 5 bases at V and 3 bases at J, with 11 bases between the two ends. Looked up from germline, CDR1 is SGHTA and CDR2 is FQGTGA. CDR3 length: 13 residues. DNA for the CDR3: TGTGCCAGCAGCCCATTCGGAGGCTACGAGCAGTACTTC. Translation: CASSPFGGYEQYF.

This clone has a single count. V usage is TRBV30 and J usage is TRBJ2-5, with D possibly matching TRBD2 (6 bases). CDR1 and CDR2 from the germline V gene are GTSNPN and SVGIG (reference sequence). The CDR3 is made up of 14 amino acids. The V gene lost 0 bases and the J gene lost 5 bases, with 13 bases spanning the gap. CDR3 region: CAWSVIAARETQYF. The CDR3 coding sequence is TGTGCCTGGAGTGTGATAGCGGCCCGGGAGACCCAGTACTTC.

The chain joins TRBV7-9 to TRBJ2-5, with TRBD2 matching 7 bases. The CDR3 has 15 amino acids. The V gene's germline CDR1 is SEHNR and CDR2 FQNEAQ (reference sequence). The V segment lost 5 bases and the J segment 5 bases; nucleotides outside the gene matches: 11. The CDR3 here is CASSSHGAGVETQYF. For the CDR3, the DNA is TGTGCCAGCAGCAGCCATGGGGCGGGAGTGGAGACCCAGTACTTC.

The gene calls are TRBV4-1 and TRBJ2-7, with a weak D call TRBD1 (6 bases). V lost 1 base and J lost 4, with 14 bases in between. Germline values: CDR1 MGHRA, CDR2 YSYEKL. The CDR3 has 15 amino acids. CDR3 coding DNA: TGCGCCAGCAGCCAAGTTAGTTTACAGGGTTACGAGCAGTACTTC. It yields the protein CASSQVSLQGYEQYF.

V gene TRBV5-1 combines with J gene TRBJ2-4; 9 bases fit TRBD1. There are 14 residues in the CDR3. Germline trimming cut 4 bases from V and 9 bases from J; bases unmatched to any gene: 8. CDR1 is SGHRS, CDR2 YFSETQ, per germline. As DNA, the CDR3 is TGCGCCAGCAGCGAGGGACAGGGAGGAGGCATTCAGTACTTC. It translates to CASSEGQGGGIQYF.